These 21 T cell receptor beta chains were sequenced from one sample in a study of CD8+ T cells in alopecia areata (dated by TCRdb to the late 2010s). Libraries came from the immunoSEQ multiplex PCR assay. For TCR sequencing, RNA was extracted from every sample and reverse transcribed into cDNA to serve as template. As stored in TCRdb, this immuneACCESS dataset retains in-frame rearrangements with V and J assigned. A fraction of the clones does not appear; measured against another copy, unresolved V genes explain less than half of the discrepancy, and the remainder lacks a known reason. Across this sample there are hundreds of thousands of clones, with approximately 72% seen only once. The top ten clonotypes cover 1% to 1.5% of the sample. This specimen's treatment or condition label, interpreted: oral pan-JAK inhibitor, 5-10 mg twice daily. Source: CD4+ T cells sorted from blood, taken at roughly week 45, from a patient treated with tofacitinib. All receptors come from a human donor with alopecia areata.

The V call is TRBV14, the J call TRBJ2-5, with D perhaps matching TRBD2 (7 bases). This CDR3 is 15 amino acids long. V was shortened by 5 bases and J by 2 bases, with 15 bases between the two germline ends. Germline loops: CDR1 SGHDN, CDR2 FVKESK. CDR3 amino acids: CASSLNAGAQETQYF. CDR3 DNA: TGTGCCAGCAGCTTGAACGCGGGGGCTCAAGAGACCCAGTACTTC.

The chain recombines TRBV5-1 with TRBJ2-3; D unclear. With 5 bases removed from V and 6 bases from J, the gap between germline ends came to 13 bases. The CDR3 totals 13 residues. Per the germline V gene, CDR1 is SGHRS and CDR2 is YFSETQ. Written as DNA, the CDR3 is TGCGCCAGCAGGGAAAACTGGTCGGATACGCAGTATTTT. Its protein product is CASRENWSDTQYF.

V usage is TRBV6-6 and J usage is TRBJ2-5, with TRBD1 matching over 11 bases. The germline gives CDR1 MNHNY, CDR2 SVGAGI (reference sequence). V trimming: 6 bases; J trimming: 4 bases; junction bases outside the gene matches: 4. The CDR3 sequence is 14 residues long. CDR3 nucleotides: TGTGCCAGCAGGGACAGGGGGCGCGTAGAGACCCAGTACTTC. Translation gives CASRDRGRVETQYF.

The genes are TRBV7-9 and TRBJ1-1, with D possibly TRBD1 on 6 matching bases. Trimming removed 3 bases at V and 0 bases at J, with 14 bases between. The CDR3 contains 16 residues. Germline loops: CDR1 SEHNR, CDR2 FQNEAQ (reference sequence). CDR3 sequence reads: CASSLGAGSMNTEAFF. Written as DNA, the CDR3 is TGTGCCAGCAGCTTGGGGGCAGGGAGCATGAACACTGAAGCTTTCTTT.

The chain uses TRBV23-1 and TRBJ1-5; 9 nucleotides match TRBD1. TRBV23-1 is an ORF for which the function is uncertain. This CDR3 comprises 17 residues. J gave up 3 bases and V 6 bases, and 12 bases lay outside the gene matches. The CDR3 is CASSHGGQGVINQPQHF. CDR3 in DNA: TGCGCCAGCAGCCACGGGGGACAGGGTGTAATCAATCAGCCCCAGCATTTT.

This clone turned up a few times. The genes are TRBV25-1 and TRBJ2-3; the D is unclear. The CDR3 has 11 residues. Germline lookup yields CDR1 MGHDK and CDR2 SYGVNS. V gave up 4 bases and J gave up 4 bases, with 3 bases separating them. This CDR3 is CASSVADTQYF. The CDR3 nucleotides are TGTGCCAGCAGTGTTGCAGATACGCAGTATTTT.

J is TRBJ2-7 and V is TRBV6-5; D unresolved. Germline CDR1 MNHEY, CDR2 SVGAGI. V dropped 7 bases and J dropped 6 bases, with 16 bases sitting between them. The CDR3 totals 13 residues. The CDR3 sequence is CASNLKGQREQYF. CDR3 DNA: TGTGCCAGCAACCTAAAGGGTCAACGCGAGCAGTACTTC.

The gene calls are TRBV30 and TRBJ2-3; 9 nucleotides match TRBD2. Losses at the gene ends were 5 bases for V and 8 bases for J; bases not matched to a gene: 14. The CDR3 is made up of 15 amino acids. CDR1 GTSNPN and CDR2 SVGIG come from the germline V gene (reference sequence). CDR3 DNA sequence: TGTGCCTGGCGAGGGACTAGCCTACTCGATGGTACGCAGTATTTT. Protein: CAWRGTSLLDGTQYF.

In regard to this clone: Different DNA sequences within this sample yield the same CDR3. This chain links TRBV7-2 with TRBJ2-3; 9 bases agree with TRBD2. Per germline, CDR1 SGHTA and CDR2 FQGNSA. Trimming at V came to 5 bases and at J to 3 bases, leaving 6 bases not matched to a gene. The CDR3 spans 15 residues. This chain's CDR3 is CASSPGLAFTDTQYF. The CDR3, as DNA: TGTGCCAGCAGCCCGGGACTAGCATTTACAGATACGCAGTATTTT.

This sequence joins TRBV5-1 and TRBJ2-7; D ambiguous. V was trimmed by 0 bases and J by 0 bases, leaving 7 bases between them. CDR3 length: 14 residues. CDR1 is SGHRS, CDR2 YFSETQ, per germline. The CDR3 nucleotides are TGCGCCAGCAGCTTGGGTGGCGGCTCCTACGAGCAGTACTTC. This gives the protein CASSLGGGSYEQYF.

V and J are TRBV30 and TRBJ1-4; D is uncertain. V dropped 4 bases and J dropped 4 bases, with 4 bases sitting between them. The germline V gene encodes CDR1 GTSNPN and CDR2 SVGIG (reference sequence). The CDR3 is made up of 11 amino acids. The CDR3 protein is CAWTHNEKLFF. The CDR3 coding sequence is TGTGCCTGGACACATAATGAAAAACTGTTTTTT. The variable domain in full, completed from reference TRBV30 and TRBJ1-4, reads SQTIHQWPATLVQPVGSPLSLECTVEGTSNPNLYWYRQAAGRGLQLLFYSVGIGQISSEVPQNLSASRPQDRQFILSSKKLLLSDSGFYLCAWTHNEKLFFGSGTQLSVL.

The chain carries TRBV28 and TRBJ2-7; no firm D call. In germline, CDR1 is MDHEN, CDR2 SYDVKM. CDR3 length: 16 residues. The ends were cut back, 6 bases at V and 3 bases at J, with 21 bases in the middle. CDR3 sequence (DNA): TGTGCCAGCAGGGCCGCAGGAAAGACAAACTACTACGAGCAGTACTTC. Translated: CASRAAGKTNYYEQYF.

This clone has only a few counts. The chain combines TRBV29-1 with TRBJ2-7, with TRBD2 identical over 12 bases. The germline gives CDR1 SQVTM, CDR2 ANQGSEA. The CDR3 sequence is 13 residues long. V lost 4 bases, J lost 7 bases, and 5 bases stayed unmatched. This CDR3 reads CSVVTSGGGEQYF. In nucleotides, the CDR3 is TGCAGCGTTGTGACTAGCGGGGGCGGAGAGCAGTACTTC.

This chain connects TRBV27 to TRBJ1-1; TRBD1 aligns across 8 bases. Per germline, CDR1 MNHEY and CDR2 SMNVEV (reference sequence). The length of the CDR3 is 15 residues. V lost 6 bases to trimming and J lost 5 bases; unmatched junction nucleotides: 11. CDR3 DNA: TGTGCCAGCAGCCCAATACAGGGGGGTAGGACTGAAGCTTTCTTT. It codes for CASSPIQGGRTEAFF.

The chain is built from TRBV29-1 and TRBJ1-1; D remains unclear. Germline V gene sequence: CDR1 SQVTM, CDR2 ANQGSEA. V was shortened by 2 bases and J by 1 base, with 8 bases between the two germline ends. CDR3 length: 13 amino acids. The CDR3: CSVEWGSNTEAFF. The CDR3 DNA sequence: TGCAGCGTTGAATGGGGATCGAACACTGAAGCTTTCTTT.

This sequence joins TRBV4-3 and TRBJ1-2; the D is unclear. Trimming pared 0 bases from V and 4 bases from J, leaving 9 bases between. The CDR3 consists of 14 residues. From germline, CDR1 is LGHNA and CDR2 YSLEER. The CDR3 DNA sequence: TGCGCCAGCAGCCAAGACAGTGGGATCTATGGCTACACCTTC. Protein product: CASSQDSGIYGYTF.

This clone was recorded a few times. This chain uses TRBV6-6 with TRBJ1-4; D is unclear. The ends were cut back, 4 bases at V and 7 bases at J, with 4 bases in the middle. Germline CDR1 reads MNHNY; CDR2 reads SVGAGI (reference sequence). The length of the CDR3 is 11 residues. CDR3 amino acids: CASSSGEKLFF. In nucleotides, the CDR3 is TGTGCCAGCAGTTCGGGTGAAAAACTGTTTTTT.

The J gene is TRBJ2-1, the V gene TRBV2; the D is unclear. The CDR3 has 16 residues. The ends were cut back, 6 bases at V and 9 bases at J, with 24 bases in the middle. Germline assignment: CDR1 SNHLY and CDR2 FYNNEI. CDR3 sequence (DNA): TGTGCCAGCAGCCCCGATGTCCCCTGGGGTACGAGTGAGCAGTTCTTC. The encoded protein is CASSPDVPWGTSEQFF.

This clone was seen a handful of times. This chain connects TRBV7-9 to TRBJ1-5, with D maybe TRBD1 (6 bases). The CDR3 has 16 residues. CDR1 and CDR2 (germline): SEHNR, FQNEAQ (reference sequence). V was pared by 3 bases and J by 0 bases, with 12 bases between. CDR3 bases: TGTGCCAGCAGCTTCGGACAGCCGTATAGCAATCAGCCCCAGCATTTT. Translating gives CASSFGQPYSNQPQHF.

This chain links TRBV29-1 with TRBJ1-1, with TRBD1 matching 8 bases. The CDR3 contains 13 residues. After removal of 7 bases from V and 1 base from J, the junction contained 5 bases not matched to a gene. Per germline, CDR1 SQVTM and CDR2 ANQGSEA. The CDR3 region is CSARDRRNTEAFF. CDR3 DNA: TGCAGCGCTAGGGACAGGCGGAACACTGAAGCTTTCTTT.

Turning to this clone: The sample carries other DNA sequences with the same CDR3. The chain uses TRBV18 and TRBJ1-1, with 9 bases lining up with TRBD1. Per germline, CDR1 KGHSH and CDR2 LQKENI. CDR3 length: 14 amino acids. The V gene end was trimmed by 4 bases and the J gene end by 2 bases; junction bases not matched to a gene: 2. As DNA, the CDR3 is TGTGCCAGCTCACTGGGACAGGGTAACACTGAAGCTTTCTTT. Residues: CASSLGQGNTEAFF.